Listed here is a single TCR beta chain. The sample belongs to a study of CD8+ T cells in alopecia areata. cDNA reverse transcribed from extracted RNA served as the sequencing template. Libraries were prepared by immunoSEQ multiplex PCR; TCRdb keeps only in-frame clonotypes and omits some of them. This repertoire shows some 120,000 clones, 45% to 60% found once; its top ten account for less than 5.5%. The CDR3 has 14 residues. The V gene lost 3 bases and the J gene lost 2 bases, with 10 bases spanning the gap. Germline assignment: CDR1 MNHNS and CDR2 SASEGT. Both peripheral blood and punch biopsies of lesional scalp skin were obtained from patients who had alopecia areata.

The specimen comprised CD4+ T cells sorted from blood, sampled at week 0. The clonotype originates from a human donor with alopecia areata. V usage is TRBV6-1 and J usage is TRBJ2-5; possibly TRBD2 for D (6 bases). In nucleotides, the CDR3 is TGTGCCAGCAGTGATCCGGGGGTTCAAGAGACCCAGTACTTC. Translation: CASSDPGVQETQYF.